The clone carrying this T cell receptor (beta chain) appeared once. This sample was included in a study of blood T cell repertoires in COVID-19. For the study at large: Samples of COVID-19 (acute and convalescent) were obtained from the United States, Italy and Spain. PBMCs, B-cell-depleted T cells, or T cells provided the cDNA or gDNA that made up the material.

Per the original methods: Reference gene primer amplification in the assay estimated nucleated cell counts. Data came from immunoSEQ multiplex PCR; TCRdb stores just in-frame clones and leaves some out. V, J and clone size are those of that table, while D and trimming were read from the DNA. The sample carries more than 150,000 clones, 90% recorded once. The CDR3 has 16 residues. The sequenced sample consisted of peripheral blood. The gene calls are TRBV21-1 and TRBJ1-6; TRBD1, the table's D call, lacks a check against the DNA. TRBV21-1 is noted as a pseudogene. The sequence came from a man between 45 and 60 years old with acute or convalescent COVID-19. The CDR3 DNA follows: TGTGCCAGCAGCAGGACCCGGGACAGGGGGAATTCACCCCTCCACTTT. This sequence encodes CASSRTRDRGNSPLHF.